This is a list of T cell receptor beta chains from one sample in a study of OX40 agonist ivuxolimab in advanced cancers. Sequenced by immunoSEQ multiplex PCR; TCRdb stores in-frame clones only, minus some. The sample includes 95,000 to 150,000 clones, roughly nine tenths seen only once; the top ten take 0.55%. This specimen was CD4+ or CD8+ T cells sorted from blood, taken in a trial of the OX40 agonist ivuxolimab. These receptors came from an adult with an advanced solid tumor such as melanoma, head and neck, liver or kidney cancer. Each CDR3 is given with its conserved first and last residue. Each record gives: J gene, V gene, CDR3 protein.

j_gene: TRBJ2-5
v_gene: TRBV7-9
CDR3aa: CASSLAVAGGRETQYF

j_gene: TRBJ1-6
v_gene: TRBV27
CDR3aa: CASSMNWQGSYNSPLHF

j_gene: TRBJ1-2
v_gene: TRBV27
CDR3aa: CASSPLRSGASSGYTF

j_gene: TRBJ1-2
v_gene: TRBV7-2
CDR3aa: CASSLVTGNYGYTF

j_gene: TRBJ2-7
v_gene: TRBV7-2
CDR3aa: CASSWDRESYEQYF

j_gene: TRBJ2-7
v_gene: TRBV30
CDR3aa: CAWSTGPYEQYF

j_gene: TRBJ2-5
v_gene: TRBV27
CDR3aa: CASSSPTRGETQYF

j_gene: TRBJ2-2
v_gene: TRBV7-9
CDR3aa: CASSTQGANTGELFF

j_gene: TRBJ2-1
v_gene: TRBV30
CDR3aa: CAWAHPAGEQFF

j_gene: TRBJ2-1
v_gene: TRBV7-2
CDR3aa: CASSLDRGPYNEQFF

j_gene: TRBJ1-3
v_gene: TRBV2
CDR3aa: CASSGAWTSGNTIYF

j_gene: TRBJ1-4
v_gene: TRBV27
CDR3aa: CASSSRVGNEKLFF

j_gene: TRBJ1-1
v_gene: TRBV6-1
CDR3aa: CASSADRLNTEAFF

j_gene: TRBJ2-2
v_gene: TRBV11-3
CDR3aa: CASSPRGTTTGELFF

j_gene: TRBJ1-4
v_gene: TRBV18
CDR3aa: CASSPPLPGNEKLFF

j_gene: TRBJ2-5
v_gene: TRBV5-1
CDR3aa: CASSLTGGEETQYF

j_gene: TRBJ2-6
v_gene: TRBV15
CDR3aa: CATSRQGQGAQANVLTF

j_gene: TRBJ1-1
v_gene: TRBV7-2
CDR3aa: CASSLMSQEAFF

j_gene: TRBJ2-5
v_gene: TRBV2
CDR3aa: CASSGNRPEETQYF

j_gene: TRBJ2-6
v_gene: TRBV10-3
CDR3aa: CAISSPGTGSGSGANVLTF

j_gene: TRBJ1-5
v_gene: TRBV28
CDR3aa: CASRTGSYQPQHF

j_gene: TRBJ2-1
v_gene: TRBV28
CDR3aa: CASRRLQGSGNEQFF

j_gene: TRBJ2-7
v_gene: TRBV18
CDR3aa: CASSPGVAYEQYF

j_gene: TRBJ1-4
v_gene: TRBV28
CDR3aa: CASREARTNEKLFF

j_gene: TRBJ2-5
v_gene: TRBV4-1
CDR3aa: CASSQLGTRQETQYF

j_gene: TRBJ2-4
v_gene: TRBV2
CDR3aa: CASSGQGILNIQYF

j_gene: TRBJ1-4
v_gene: TRBV5-1
CDR3aa: CASSLAGVGEKLFF

j_gene: TRBJ2-7
v_gene: TRBV30
CDR3aa: CAFTRTVRFYEQYF

j_gene: TRBJ1-5
v_gene: TRBV7-2
CDR3aa: CASEGGVGNQPQHF

j_gene: TRBJ2-2
v_gene: TRBV5-4
CDR3aa: CASSLSRGGVGGELFF

j_gene: TRBJ1-6
v_gene: TRBV4-2
CDR3aa: CASSPLSDRVDSPLHF

j_gene: TRBJ2-1
v_gene: TRBV28
CDR3aa: CASHSSYNEQFF

j_gene: TRBJ1-2
v_gene: TRBV5-3
CDR3aa: CASSPPDRDYGYTF

j_gene: TRBJ1-1
v_gene: TRBV7-2
CDR3aa: CASSYGTLNTEAFF

j_gene: TRBJ2-2
v_gene: TRBV7-9
CDR3aa: CASIPQGFTGELFF

j_gene: TRBJ1-2
v_gene: TRBV7-2
CDR3aa: CASSSGVPRPDNGYTF

j_gene: TRBJ2-3
v_gene: TRBV7-2
CDR3aa: CASSLGTSGLGVTDTQYF

j_gene: TRBJ2-1
v_gene: TRBV10-3
CDR3aa: CAISERWDRERNEQFF

j_gene: TRBJ2-7
v_gene: TRBV28
CDR3aa: CASSLVKGHSGYEQYF

j_gene: TRBJ2-5
v_gene: TRBV5-1
CDR3aa: CASSLGPVTQETQYF

j_gene: TRBJ2-6
v_gene: TRBV9
CDR3aa: CASSVGQGNGANVLTF

j_gene: TRBJ1-2
v_gene: TRBV30
CDR3aa: CAWMSRRFYGYTF

j_gene: TRBJ1-5
v_gene: TRBV28
CDR3aa: CASSLGVLGQPQHF

j_gene: TRBJ2-6
v_gene: TRBV19
CDR3aa: CASSFRDSLLGANVLTF

j_gene: TRBJ2-7
v_gene: TRBV7-2
CDR3aa: CASSLALKGRRYEQYF

j_gene: TRBJ1-1
v_gene: TRBV27
CDR3aa: CASSFYRNTEAFF

j_gene: TRBJ1-3
v_gene: TRBV7-2
CDR3aa: CASSLVQGNSGNTIYF

j_gene: TRBJ2-3
v_gene: TRBV5-1
CDR3aa: CASSQALAGGRTDTQYF

j_gene: TRBJ1-2
v_gene: TRBV10-3
CDR3aa: CAISVGQENGYTF

j_gene: TRBJ1-6
v_gene: TRBV5-8
CDR3aa: CASSFTQGYNSPLHF

j_gene: TRBJ2-1
v_gene: TRBV7-9
CDR3aa: CASSQTGYNEQFF

j_gene: TRBJ2-3
v_gene: TRBV7-3
CDR3aa: CASSLGLERTQYF

j_gene: TRBJ1-2
v_gene: TRBV6-1
CDR3aa: CASSEEGRGNYGYTF

j_gene: TRBJ2-7
v_gene: TRBV5-1
CDR3aa: CASSFNRDRGLEQYF